The present T cell receptor beta chain was sequenced within a study of T-cell memory formation after mild COVID-19. As for the study in general: The TCR clusters were mostly specific to one donor.

Trimming removed 6 bases at V and 0 bases at J, with 15 bases between. The CDR3 length is 15 residues. Germline assignment: CDR1 SNHLY and CDR2 FYNNEI. TCRdb reanalysed the 5' RACE reads using MiXCR and keeps one entry per CDR3 protein. The sample consists of 150,000 to 200,000 distinct CDR3 sequences, 16% of them appearing once. This rearrangement joins TRBV2 to TRBJ2-7, with unresolved D. The sequence was obtained from an adult woman who had mild COVID-19 (a few samples of this study predate the infection). Cell type and time point are not known. Sequences were obtained from PBMCs or a T cell subset sorted from them (not recorded which). Here the CDR3 reads CASSARVTVSYEQYF. For the CDR3, the DNA is TGTGCCAGCAGCGCACGGGTCACCGTCTCCTACGAGCAGTACTTC.